This TCR beta chain stems from a study of blood T cell repertoires in COVID-19. Study in general: The United States, Italy and Spain supplied acute and convalescent COVID-19 samples. The analysed material was cDNA or gDNA that came from T cells, B-cell-depleted T cells, or PBMCs.

Methods used by the authors: Amplification of reference gene primers provided the estimated nucleated cell counts. Assay used: immunoSEQ multiplex PCR; TCRdb lists only in-frame clones, some missing. V and J calls plus clone size are reproduced from that table; the DNA served to infer D and trimming. Of nearly 350,000 clones in the sample, 83% were seen once. The CDR3 sequence is 15 residues long. The V gene's germline CDR1 is MNHEY and CDR2 SMNVEV (reference sequence). Unmatched junction bases numbered 2, after V lost 3 bases and J lost 6 bases. The chain combines TRBV27 with TRBJ1-6; 10 nucleotides agree with TRBD1. The origin of this receptor is a man aged 30-40 years with active or convalescent COVID-19. The material sequenced was peripheral blood. In nucleotides, the CDR3 is TGTGCCAGCAGTTTCGGGACAGGGGCTAATTCACCCCTCCACTTT. It codes for CASSFGTGANSPLHF.